This T cell receptor beta chain was sequenced for a study of monozygotic twins with inflammatory bowel disease. General study points: IBD-affected twins scored below their healthy co-twins in TCRbeta diversity (inverse Simpson).

There are 11 residues in the CDR3. From germline, CDR1 is SGHTA and CDR2 FQGNSA. Template switching was used to attach UMIs, which incorporated a 6-nucleotide sample barcode. Following a re-call of the 5' RACE reads, TCRdb has one entry per CDR3 protein and lacks DNA. The sample spans approximately 150,000 distinct CDR3 sequences; the ten largest clones claim approximately 7%. A note on this clonotype: Its antigen is as yet unknown.

The J gene is TRBJ1-5, the V gene TRBV7-2. The specimen sequenced was blood. The TCR comes from a human donor with ulcerative colitis or Crohn's disease, or a healthy co-twin of an affected twin (not recorded which). The CDR3 is CASSLRGPQHF.